This is a list of T cell receptor beta chains from one sample in a study of cytomegalovirus exposure and HLA in healthy donors. TCRdb's copy holds only in-frame clones and misses some; the assay was immunoSEQ multiplex PCR. Of around 190,000 clones in the sample, more than 75% were seen once. Sequencing input: PBMCs. These TCRs come from a woman between 50 and 59 years old in good health and CMV-seronegative. Each CDR3 is given without its conserved first and last residue.

V gene: TRBV27
CDR3 length: 12
J gene: TRBJ1-1
CDR3 protein: ASSFRGVNTEAF

V gene: TRBV19
CDR3 length: 12
J gene: TRBJ1-2
CDR3 protein: ASSPRTGGYGYT

V gene: TRBV11-3
CDR3 length: 11
J gene: TRBJ2-3
CDR3 protein: ASSQTGRDNLY

V gene: TRBV7-6
CDR3 length: 12
J gene: TRBJ1-1
CDR3 protein: ASSLLTGPPEAF

V gene: TRBV10-3
CDR3 length: 11
J gene: TRBJ1-1
CDR3 protein: AISGQGMTEAF

V gene: TRBV7-6
CDR3 length: 13
J gene: TRBJ2-1
CDR3 protein: ASSFTSGSGNEQF

V gene: TRBV19
CDR3 length: 13
J gene: TRBJ2-2
CDR3 protein: ASTEGLLWTGELF

V gene: TRBV5-4
CDR3 length: 12
J gene: TRBJ2-5
CDR3 protein: ASDRDPAGETQY

V gene: TRBV30
CDR3 length: 11
J gene: TRBJ2-2
CDR3 protein: AWSLFRGGELF

V gene: TRBV7-9
CDR3 length: 14
J gene: TRBJ2-3
CDR3 protein: ASSPPNGGGTDTQY

V gene: TRBV7-2
CDR3 length: 12
J gene: TRBJ1-5
CDR3 protein: ASSFGQLNQPQH

V gene: TRBV6-5
CDR3 length: 12
J gene: TRBJ1-5
CDR3 protein: ASSYMGAGQPQH

V gene: TRBV19
CDR3 length: 10
J gene: TRBJ1-5
CDR3 protein: ASSTTYQPQH

V gene: TRBV11-3
CDR3 length: 11
J gene: TRBJ2-7
CDR3 protein: ASSFSTGVEQY

V gene: TRBV28
CDR3 length: 13
J gene: TRBJ2-1
CDR3 protein: ASSPALSSYNEQF

V gene: TRBV18
CDR3 length: 16
J gene: TRBJ2-6
CDR3 protein: ASSPVQGARSGANVLT

V gene: TRBV13
CDR3 length: 10
J gene: TRBJ2-3
CDR3 protein: ASSWGADTQY

V gene: TRBV30
CDR3 length: 13
J gene: TRBJ2-2
CDR3 protein: AWNTGTLHTGELF

V gene: TRBV6-8
CDR3 length: 13
J gene: TRBJ1-1
CDR3 protein: AVEGQGLSNTEAF

V gene: TRBV6-1
CDR3 length: 12
J gene: TRBJ2-7
CDR3 protein: AGRGGTGGYEQY

V gene: TRBV7-2
CDR3 length: 13
J gene: TRBJ2-5
CDR3 protein: ASSSDRVGLETQY

V gene: TRBV5-4
CDR3 length: 15
J gene: TRBJ2-3
CDR3 protein: ASSLSRGRAYRDTQY

V gene: TRBV2
CDR3 length: 11
J gene: TRBJ2-5
CDR3 protein: ASRDLRGETQY

V gene: TRBV5-1
CDR3 length: 12
J gene: TRBJ2-1
CDR3 protein: ASSWGTGSHEQF

V gene: TRBV7-8
CDR3 length: 12
J gene: TRBJ1-5
CDR3 protein: ASSFAPGYQPQH

V gene: TRBV7-2
CDR3 length: 12
J gene: TRBJ1-5
CDR3 protein: ASSLVAGNQPQH

V gene: TRBV7-2
CDR3 length: 14
J gene: TRBJ2-1
CDR3 protein: ASSFEVAGGGNEQF

V gene: TRBV9
CDR3 length: 14
J gene: TRBJ2-7
CDR3 protein: ASSQLRDRGPYEQY

V gene: TRBV19
CDR3 length: 13
J gene: TRBJ2-7
CDR3 protein: ASSIVLSGSYEQY

V gene: TRBV28
CDR3 length: 13
J gene: TRBJ2-5
CDR3 protein: ASTVGGLGQETQY

V gene: TRBV28
CDR3 length: 12
J gene: TRBJ2-2
CDR3 protein: ASSFLRGQGELF

V gene: TRBV20-1
CDR3 length: 9
J gene: TRBJ2-7
CDR3 protein: SVESSYEQY

V gene: TRBV19
CDR3 length: 15
J gene: TRBJ1-1
CDR3 protein: ASSIQARGVTNTEAF

V gene: TRBV5-1
CDR3 length: 12
J gene: TRBJ2-5
CDR3 protein: ASSASGGGETQY

V gene: TRBV10-2
CDR3 length: 14
J gene: TRBJ1-5
CDR3 protein: ASSAEQGAWNQPQH

V gene: TRBV9
CDR3 length: 13
J gene: TRBJ1-3
CDR3 protein: ASGVGTSRGNTIY

V gene: TRBV5-1
CDR3 length: 13
J gene: TRBJ1-4
CDR3 protein: ASSLVRGADEKLF

V gene: TRBV28
CDR3 length: 12
J gene: TRBJ1-6
CDR3 protein: ASSGDRFSSPLH

V gene: TRBV6-5
CDR3 length: 14
J gene: TRBJ1-5
CDR3 protein: ASSSSRQGFYQPQH

V gene: TRBV18
CDR3 length: 12
J gene: TRBJ2-1
CDR3 protein: ASSPPAGTDEQF

V gene: TRBV7-3
CDR3 length: 13
J gene: TRBJ2-1
CDR3 protein: ASSFLGGISPEQF

V gene: TRBV10-1
CDR3 length: 8
J gene: TRBJ2-7
CDR3 protein: ARAGYEQY

V gene: TRBV6-1
CDR3 length: 13
J gene: TRBJ1-5
CDR3 protein: ASSEALGGSQPQH

V gene: TRBV18
CDR3 length: 11
J gene: TRBJ1-1
CDR3 protein: ASSDRVNTEAF

V gene: TRBV9
CDR3 length: 17
J gene: TRBJ1-6
CDR3 protein: ASSPRDRGPGSYNSPLH

V gene: TRBV7-2
CDR3 length: 12
J gene: TRBJ1-4
CDR3 protein: ASSSVGGREKLF

V gene: TRBV28
CDR3 length: 12
J gene: TRBJ1-1
CDR3 protein: ASSLLAGNTEAF

V gene: TRBV6-6
CDR3 length: 12
J gene: TRBJ2-7
CDR3 protein: ASRRQGRTYEQY

V gene: TRBV5-4
CDR3 length: 12
J gene: TRBJ2-1
CDR3 protein: ASSPRSSHNEQF

V gene: TRBV29-1
CDR3 length: 11
J gene: TRBJ2-7
CDR3 protein: SVSLTLSYEQY

V gene: TRBV10-1
CDR3 length: 8
J gene: TRBJ1-5
CDR3 protein: ASTGLAQH